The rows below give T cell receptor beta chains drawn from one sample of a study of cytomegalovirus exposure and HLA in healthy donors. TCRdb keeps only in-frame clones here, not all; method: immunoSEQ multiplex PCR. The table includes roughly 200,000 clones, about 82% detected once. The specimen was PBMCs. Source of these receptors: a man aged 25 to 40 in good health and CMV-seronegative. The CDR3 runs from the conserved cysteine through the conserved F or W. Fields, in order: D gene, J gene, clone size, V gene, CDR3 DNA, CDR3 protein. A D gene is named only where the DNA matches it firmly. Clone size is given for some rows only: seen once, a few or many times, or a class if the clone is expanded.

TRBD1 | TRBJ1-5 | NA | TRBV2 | TGTGCCAGCAGCGGGGACAGGGCCACAAATCAGCCCCAGCATTTT | CASSGDRATNQPQHF
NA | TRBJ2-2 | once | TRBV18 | TGTGCCAGCTCAGCAACAAACACCGGGGAGCTGTTTTTT | CASSATNTGELFF
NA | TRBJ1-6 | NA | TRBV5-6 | TGTGCCAGCAGCCTCGACCGGGGTTCCTATAATTCACCCCTCCACTTT | CASSLDRGSYNSPLHF
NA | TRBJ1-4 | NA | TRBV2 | TGTGCCAGCAGTAGGGACACCTATGAAAAACTGTTTTTT | CASSRDTYEKLFF
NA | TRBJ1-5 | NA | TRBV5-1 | TGCGCCAGCAGCTTGGCCGGGGGAAAGCAGCCCCAGCATTTT | CASSLAGGKQPQHF
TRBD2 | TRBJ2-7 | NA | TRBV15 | TGTGCCACCAGCAGGGGGTCGGGACTATCCTCCTACGAGCAGTACTTC | CATSRGSGLSSYEQYF
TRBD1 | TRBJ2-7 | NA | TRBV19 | TGTGCCAGTAGTATAGGGACAGGGGGAGAGCAGTACTTC | CASSIGTGGEQYF
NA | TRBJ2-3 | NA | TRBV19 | TGTGCCAGTAGTATAAACCAGCGTACAACCACAGATACGCAGTATTTT | CASSINQRTTTDTQYF
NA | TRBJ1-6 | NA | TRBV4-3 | TGCGCCAGCAGCCCCACGAGCTCCTATAATTCACCCCTCCACTTT | CASSPTSSYNSPLHF
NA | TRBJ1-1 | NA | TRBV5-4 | TGTGCCAGCAGCTTGGGCACAAACACTGAAGCTTTCTTT | CASSLGTNTEAFF
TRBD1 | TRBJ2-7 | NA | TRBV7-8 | TGTGCCAGCAGCCCCACCTTAACCGGGACAGTTTTCCACGAGCAGTACTTC | CASSPTLTGTVFHEQYF
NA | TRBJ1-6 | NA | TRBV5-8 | TGTGCCAGCAGCTTGTCCCAGGGAGGAAATTCACCCCTCCACTTT | CASSLSQGGNSPLHF
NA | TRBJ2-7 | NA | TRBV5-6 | TGTGCCAGCAGCTTGATCGCAGAATACGAGCAGTACTTC | CASSLIAEYEQYF
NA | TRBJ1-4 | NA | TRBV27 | TGTGCCAGCAGTCCCCGGACACCCTATGCAACTAATGAAAAACTGTTTTTT | CASSPRTPYATNEKLFF
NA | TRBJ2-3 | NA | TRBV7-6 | TGTGCCAGCAGCCCAGGGCGATTGGGGAAAAGCACAGATACGCAGTATTTT | CASSPGRLGKSTDTQYF
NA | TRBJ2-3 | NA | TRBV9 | TGTGCCAGCAGCGTAACGCAGGGATGGAACACAGATACGCAGTATTTT | CASSVTQGWNTDTQYF
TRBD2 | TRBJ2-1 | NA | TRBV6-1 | TGTGCCAGCAGTGAACGACTAGCGGGGGGCCCAGGGTGTGAGCAGTTCTTC | CASSERLAGGPGCEQFF
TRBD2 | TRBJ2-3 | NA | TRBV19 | TGTGCCAGTAGACGGACGGGACTAGCCCCAGATACGCAGTATTTT | CASRRTGLAPDTQYF
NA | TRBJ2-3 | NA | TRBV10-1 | TGCGCCAGCAGTGAGTCAGGGGATACAGATACGCAGTATTTT | CASSESGDTDTQYF
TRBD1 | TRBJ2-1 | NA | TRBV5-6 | TGTGCCAGCAGCTTGCCGGGGACAGGGGGGAATGAGCAGTTCTTC | CASSLPGTGGNEQFF